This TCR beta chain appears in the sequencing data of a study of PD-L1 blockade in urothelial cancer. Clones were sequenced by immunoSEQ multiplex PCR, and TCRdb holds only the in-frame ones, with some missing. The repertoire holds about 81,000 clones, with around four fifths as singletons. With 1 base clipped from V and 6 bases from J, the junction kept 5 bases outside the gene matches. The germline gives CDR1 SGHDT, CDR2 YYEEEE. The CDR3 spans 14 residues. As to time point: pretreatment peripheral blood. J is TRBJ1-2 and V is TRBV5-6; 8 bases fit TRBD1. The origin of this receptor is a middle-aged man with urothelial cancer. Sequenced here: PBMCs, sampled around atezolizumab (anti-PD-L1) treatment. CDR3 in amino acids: CASSLSGGENGYTF. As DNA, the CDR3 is TGTGCCAGCAGCTTGTCAGGGGGCGAAAATGGCTACACCTTC.